Listed here is a single T cell receptor (beta chain). These data come from a study of blood T cell repertoires in COVID-19. Study at large: Samples came from the United States, Italy and Spain, spanning acute and convalescent COVID-19.

Between the trimmed V and J ends, which lost 4 bases and 8 bases, there was a span of 18 bases. The CDR3 has 15 amino acids. In germline, CDR1 is MGHRA, CDR2 YSYEKL. As originally analysed: Amplification with reference gene primers provided the estimates of nucleated cell counts. The data were produced by immunoSEQ multiplex PCR, yet TCRdb's version contains in-frame clones alone and is incomplete. The DNA gave D and trimming, while V, J and clone size come from that table. The sample includes approximately 220,000 clones, roughly 87% of them seen just once. Ages ranged from 18 to 89 years, with residence in approximately 23 US areas. Grouping used clinical history reported by participants in a survey and questionnaire.

This sequence was found in a woman in her 30s with acute COVID-19. Sequencing was performed on PBMCs or T cells enriched from blood (not recorded which). The V gene is TRBV4-1, the J gene TRBJ2-1; tentative D call: TRBD2 (5 bases). Here the CDR3 DNA reads TGCGCCAGCAGCCCCACGGAGGTGTTACTCTATGAGCAGTTCTTC. Protein sequence: CASSPTEVLLYEQFF.